Listed below are T cell receptor beta chains from one sample, sequenced in a study of cytomegalovirus exposure and HLA in healthy donors. The repertoire was sequenced with immunoSEQ multiplex PCR; TCRdb's copy has only in-frame clones and lacks some. The sample includes around 150,000 clones, roughly three quarters seen only once; the top ten take over 6%. Sequencing was carried out using PBMCs. All receptors derive from a man between 35 and 55 years old in good health and CMV-seropositive. Each CDR3 is given with its conserved first and last residue. Fields, in order: J gene, V gene, D gene, clone size, CDR3 protein, CDR3 DNA. D genes are given only for firm matches. Clone size appears in some rows only: once, few, many, or a class for an expanded clone.

>TRBJ2-5|TRBV9|TRBD2|NA
CASSAGTSGLETQYF
TGTGCCAGCAGCGCCGGGACTAGCGGATTAGAGACCCAGTACTTC
>TRBJ1-1|TRBV6-1|NA|NA
CASSYRVKGTEAFF
TGTGCCAGCAGCTACAGGGTGAAGGGGACTGAAGCTTTCTTT
>TRBJ1-3|TRBV6-1|NA|NA
CASSDISSGNTIYF
TGTGCCAGCAGTGACATTAGCTCTGGAAACACCATATATTTT
>TRBJ1-5|TRBV4-1|NA|NA
CASSPQGGTFNQPQHF
TGCGCCAGCAGCCCCCAGGGCGGCACCTTCAATCAGCCCCAGCATTTT
>TRBJ2-2|TRBV7-8|NA|NA
CASSLRRQNTGELFF
TGTGCCAGCAGCTTGAGAAGACAAAACACCGGGGAGCTGTTTTTT
>TRBJ1-1|TRBV9|TRBD1|few
CASSVRGTEEAFF
TGTGCCAGCAGCGTAAGAGGGACAGAAGAAGCTTTCTTT
>TRBJ1-1|TRBV5-1|NA|NA
CASSLVLNTEAFF
TGCGCCAGCAGCTTGGTATTGAACACTGAAGCTTTCTTT
>TRBJ1-5|TRBV2|TRBD1|NA
CASTLTGVDQPQHF
TGTGCCAGCACCCTGACAGGGGTCGATCAGCCCCAGCATTTT
>TRBJ1-2|TRBV7-9|TRBD1|NA
CSSTPGQGATNYGYTF
TGTTCCAGCACCCCAGGACAGGGGGCAACTAACTATGGCTACACCTTC
>TRBJ2-3|TRBV18|TRBD1|NA
CASSLGTGIDTQYF
TGTGCCAGCTCCCTGGGGACAGGGATAGATACGCAGTATTTT